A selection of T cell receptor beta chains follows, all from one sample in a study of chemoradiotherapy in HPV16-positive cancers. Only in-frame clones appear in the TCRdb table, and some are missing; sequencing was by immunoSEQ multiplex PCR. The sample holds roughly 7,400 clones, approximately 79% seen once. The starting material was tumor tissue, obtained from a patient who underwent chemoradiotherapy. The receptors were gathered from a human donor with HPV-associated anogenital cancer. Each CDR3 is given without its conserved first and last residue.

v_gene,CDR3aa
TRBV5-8,ASSPLGSPYEQY
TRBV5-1,ASSLEGTGASTDTQY
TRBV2,ASSGGVTYEQY
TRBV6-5,ASSATGSGANVLT
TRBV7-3,ASSLTDRGSHT
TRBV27,ASSFMGQGDTGELF
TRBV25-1,AAELNYEQY
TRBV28,ASITQGIWNQPQH
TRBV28,ASSRITEAF
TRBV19,ASSQGGTNEKLF
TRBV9,ASSASGEGSPLH
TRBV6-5,ASSRADNYGYT
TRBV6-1,ASSPSGGWNEQF
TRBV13,ASSEDGTNTGELF
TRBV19,ASSGLRYEQF
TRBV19,ASNRGELQPQH
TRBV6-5,ASSKKPGQGETQY
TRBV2,ATTWARRGNEQF
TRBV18,ASSPPGQGNEKLF
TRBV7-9,ASSLGNREYEQY